One and the same sample provided the 25 T cell receptor beta chains below, sequenced in a study of T cells of healthy individuals. Using its own MiXCR run on the 5' RACE reads, TCRdb lists one record per CDR3 protein. The sample carries around 98,000 distinct CDR3 sequences, 17% recorded once. These receptors originate from a human donor in good health.

With regard to this clonotype: With a much larger clone just one base away, this may be a read error. The rearrangement uses TRBV6-5 and TRBJ2-1; perhaps D is TRBD1 or TRBD2 (5 bases each). V was trimmed by 5 bases and J by 8 bases, leaving 19 bases between them. Looked up from germline, CDR1 is MNHEY and CDR2 is SVGAGI. The CDR3 contains 15 residues. This CDR3 reads CASSDPSWGSHEQFF. CDR3 bases: TGTGCCAGCAGTGACCCTAGCTGGGGGTCCCATGAGCAGTTCTTC.

In its sample, this clonotype was seen many times. The genes are TRBV27 and TRBJ2-5; D ambiguous. Trimming stripped 5 bases from V and 5 bases from J, with 18 bases between. Germline assignment: CDR1 MNHEY and CDR2 SMNVEV (reference sequence). CDR3 length: 15 amino acids. CDR3 sequence (DNA): TGTGCCAGCAGTCGGAGTGTCTTAAAGGGCGAGACCCAGTACTTC. It translates to CASSRSVLKGETQYF.

The rearrangement uses TRBV12-3 or TRBV12-4 and TRBJ2-3; D gene ambiguous. This CDR3 region has 16 residues. Between the trimmed V and J ends, which lost 7 bases and 0 bases, there was a span of 17 bases. The CDR3 DNA reads TGTGCCAGCACCCAAAACAGTGCCGCTAGCACAGATACGCAGTATTTT. Its protein product is CASTQNSAASTDTQYF.

As DNA, the CDR3 is TGTGCCAGCAGACGACAGGTTGTCCCGTCCTACGAGCAGTACTTC. Amino acids: CASRRQVVPSYEQYF. This sequence joins TRBV4-2 and TRBJ2-7, with D perhaps matching TRBD1 (6 bases). CDR1 is LGHNA and CDR2 is YNFKEQ in the germline V gene. The CDR3 loop spans 15 amino acids. Trimming shortened V by 6 bases and J by 1 base, and 16 bases separated the two germline ends.

The V and J genes are TRBV6-1 and TRBJ2-7; TRBD1 matches 7 bases. Losses at the gene ends were 5 bases for V and 2 bases for J; bases not matched to a gene: 6. The germline V gene has CDR1 MNHNS and CDR2 SASEGT. CDR3 size: 14 residues. CDR3 in amino acids: CASSYHRGPYEQYF. As DNA, the CDR3 is TGTGCCAGCAGTTATCACAGGGGCCCCTACGAGCAGTACTTC.

This clonotype showed up many times. CDR3 residues: CSAGAVAYEQYF. The CDR3 DNA reads TGCAGTGCGGGGGCCGTAGCCTACGAGCAGTACTTC. The chain carries TRBV20-1 and TRBJ2-7, with a weak D call TRBD1 (6 bases). CDR1 and CDR2 from the germline V gene are DFQATT and SNEGSKA (reference sequence). The CDR3 has 12 amino acids. Deletions cut 6 bases from V and 2 bases from J, with 11 bases between.

This chain uses TRBV5-1 with TRBJ1-1; maybe TRBD1 (5 bases). The CDR3 contains 15 residues. The germline CDR1 and CDR2 sequences are SGHRS and YFSETQ. Trimming removed 0 bases from V and 4 bases from J, with 13 bases in between. The CDR3 spells CASSLVQGLGTEAFF. CDR3 nucleotide sequence: TGCGCCAGCAGCTTGGTTCAGGGACTGGGCACTGAAGCTTTCTTT.

The chain employs TRBV5-1 and TRBJ2-5; D tentatively reads TRBD1 or TRBD2 (6 bases each). Germline CDR1 and CDR2: SGHRS and YFSETQ. The length of the CDR3 is 14 residues. V lost 4 bases and J lost 5, with 15 bases in between. CDR3: CASSGTRGDETQYF. The CDR3 DNA follows: TGCGCCAGCAGCGGAACAAGGGGGGACGAGACCCAGTACTTC.

The CDR3 protein is CASSPITDYEQYF. CDR3 DNA sequence: TGTGCCAGCAGTCCAATCACAGATTACGAGCAGTACTTC. The rearrangement uses TRBV2 and TRBJ2-7; D is uncertain. This CDR3 region has 13 residues. Germline V gene data show CDR1 as SNHLY and CDR2 as FYNNEI. V lost 5 bases, J lost 4 bases, and 12 bases lay in between.

This clonotype was observed at least ten times. This sequence joins TRBV19 and TRBJ2-2, with 8 bases lining up with TRBD1. Germline V CDR1 and CDR2: LNHDA, SQIVND (reference sequence). Germline trimming cut 7 bases from V and 4 bases from J; bases unmatched to any gene: 5. This CDR3 is built from 14 residues. CDR3 DNA: TGTGCCAGTAAAGAACAGGGGGTCACCGGGGAGCTGTTTTTT. Residues: CASKEQGVTGELFF.

This clonotype was seen a handful of times. The genes are TRBV20-1 and TRBJ2-1; 14 bases are a match to TRBD2. Looked up from germline, CDR1 is DFQATT and CDR2 is SNEGSKA (reference sequence). The V and J ends lost 2 bases and 8 bases, in that order; junction bases with no gene match: 5. The CDR3 has 15 residues. The CDR3 region has the DNA TGCAGTGCTAGATCCGGGACTAGCGGGAGTGATGAGCAGTTCTTC. Translation gives CSARSGTSGSDEQFF.

This clonotype occurred many times. V and J are TRBV6-6 and TRBJ2-5, with D maybe TRBD2 (6 bases). The germline gives CDR1 MNHNY, CDR2 SVGAGI (reference sequence). V was shortened by 2 bases and J by 1 base, with 11 bases between the two germline ends. This CDR3 is built from 15 residues. The CDR3 DNA reads as TGTGCCAGCAGTTACGCAGCAGCGGGCCAAGAGACCCAGTACTTC. It yields the protein CASSYAAAGQETQYF.

This clonotype was recorded many times. The chain joins TRBV7-3 to TRBJ1-1; D is undetermined. The CDR3 spans 12 residues. Germline V gene lookup returns CDR1 SGHTA and CDR2 FQGTGA. Trimming pared 3 bases from V and 7 bases from J, leaving 9 bases between. In DNA form, the CDR3 reads TGTGCCAGCAGCTTCCAAACTGGTGAAGCTTTCTTT. It translates to CASSFQTGEAFF.

At least ten counts were recorded for this clonotype. The chain joins TRBV6-5 to TRBJ2-3; D call uncertain. The CDR3 is 11 amino acids. Trimming removed 0 bases from V and 5 bases from J, with 0 bases in between. Looked up from germline, CDR1 is MNHEY and CDR2 is SVGAGI. The CDR3: CASSYSDTQYF. Written as DNA, the CDR3 is TGTGCCAGCAGTTACTCAGATACGCAGTATTTT.

CDR3 in DNA: TGCGCCAGCAGCCAAGTAGTACGCGGGGAGCAGTACTTC. It yields the protein CASSQVVRGEQYF. The chain has TRBV4-3 and TRBJ2-7; a weak D match, TRBD2 (5 bases). This CDR3 is built from 13 residues. With 1 base removed from V and 7 bases from J, the gap between germline ends came to 11 bases. Germline CDR1 and CDR2: LGHNA and YSLEER.

V and J are TRBV3-1 and TRBJ2-3, with 7 positions matching TRBD2. The CDR3 has 14 residues. The J segment lost 2 bases and the V segment lost 4 bases, leaving 3 bases of the junction unmatched. CDR1 is LGHDT, CDR2 YNNKEL, per germline (reference sequence). CDR3: CASSRAGNTDTQYF. Written as DNA, the CDR3 is TGTGCCAGCAGCCGAGCGGGGAACACAGATACGCAGTATTTT.

This clonotype was observed a few times. CDR3 nucleotides: TGCGCCAGCAGCATAGGACAAGCCGGGGAGCTGTTTTTT. Translated, it gives CASSIGQAGELFF. The rearrangement links TRBV5-1 to TRBJ2-2; D might be TRBD1 (5 bases). The germline V gene has CDR1 SGHRS and CDR2 YFSETQ. This CDR3 spans 13 amino acids. Trimming stripped 4 bases from V and 6 bases from J, with 10 bases between.

In this sample, this clonotype turned up many times. The CDR3 region is CSASHRHTEAFF. In DNA form, the CDR3 reads TGCAGTGCTAGCCATCGACACACTGAAGCTTTCTTT. The gene calls are TRBV20-1 and TRBJ1-1; D is unclear. The CDR3 consists of 12 residues. The V end was cut by 3 bases, the J end by 3 bases, with 8 bases between. Germline CDR1 is DFQATT and CDR2 is SNEGSKA (reference sequence).

This clonotype was found a few times. This chain uses TRBV27 with TRBJ2-1; D remains ambiguous. V gave up 6 bases and J gave up 3 bases, with 15 bases separating them. This CDR3 is 15 amino acids long. In germline, CDR1 is MNHEY, CDR2 SMNVEV (reference sequence). CDR3: CASRDSPRSYNEQFF. For the CDR3, the DNA is TGTGCCAGCAGAGACTCCCCCCGAAGCTACAATGAGCAGTTCTTC.

This clonotype was detected many times. This sequence joins TRBV29-1 and TRBJ2-5, with 7 bases matching TRBD2. The germline gives CDR1 SQVTM, CDR2 ANQGSEA. The CDR3 covers 12 residues. V was clipped by 0 bases and J by 5 bases; unmatched bases: 0. CDR3 residues: CSVEDGGETQYF. The CDR3 region has the DNA TGCAGCGTTGAAGACGGGGGGGAGACCCAGTACTTC.

This clonotype came up once. A read error may produce the germline difference seen at one junction end. The V and J genes are TRBV18 and TRBJ2-5; a possible D gene is TRBD1 (5 bases). Germline CDR1 is KGHSH and CDR2 is LQKENI. The CDR3 runs to 15 residues. CDR3 protein: CASSPRRTSQETKYF. The CDR3 bases are TGTGCCAGCTCACCGCGTCGGACAAGCCAAGAGACCAAGTACTTC. Filled out from reference TRBV18 and TRBJ2-5, the complete variable domain reads NAGVMQNPRHLVRRRGQEARLRCSPMKGHSHVYWYRQLPEEGLKFMVYLQKENIIDESGMPKERFSAEFPKEGPSILRIQQVVRGDSAAYFCASSPRRTSQETKYFGPGTRLLVL.

This chain uses TRBV20-1 with TRBJ1-1, with 9 bases aligning to TRBD1. Trimming at V came to 6 bases and at J to 4 bases, leaving 3 bases not matched to a gene. Germline V gene data show CDR1 as DFQATT and CDR2 as SNEGSKA (reference sequence). The CDR3 is made up of 12 amino acids. The chain's CDR3 is CSAAGQGTEAFF. DNA of the CDR3: TGCAGTGCGGCGGGACAGGGCACTGAAGCTTTCTTT.

This clonotype was detected only a few times. This chain connects TRBV28 to TRBJ2-3; maybe TRBD2 (6 bases). Trimming removed 5 bases at V and 5 bases at J, with 23 bases between. Germline lookup yields CDR1 MDHEN and CDR2 SYDVKM. This CDR3 region has 17 residues. The CDR3 nucleotides are TGTGCCAGCAGTGCCTTACTAGCCTTAGACGAGGGAGATACGCAGTATTTT. This gives the protein CASSALLALDEGDTQYF.

The CDR3 DNA reads as TGTGCCAGCAGCCGGGACAGCGAAGCTTTCTTT. It codes for CASSRDSEAFF. The rearrangement joins TRBV7-9 to TRBJ1-1; 7 bases map to TRBD1. J was trimmed by 8 bases and V by 5 bases; bases with no gene match: 2. Germline V gene data show CDR1 as SEHNR and CDR2 as FQNEAQ (reference sequence). The CDR3 sequence is 11 residues long.

The CDR3 spells CASSFGGGGGYTF. CDR3 DNA: TGTGCCAGCAGTTTTGGAGGGGGAGGTGGCTACACCTTC. The chain has TRBV12-3 or TRBV12-4 and TRBJ1-2, with a possible D match to TRBD1 (6 bases). This CDR3 contains 13 residues. V was pared by 3 bases and J by 7 bases, with 12 bases between.